The following is a T cell receptor (beta chain) sequence with its context. Its target is unknown. The data derive from a study of T-cell memory formation after mild COVID-19. Study-level information: TCR clusters largely stayed donor specific.

Study results and caveats: The main location of contracting CD4+ clones was CM and EM, and that of contracting CD8+ clones was EMRA. The appearance of some responding clones in pre-infection memory suggested that cross-reactive memory joined.

TCRdb analysed the 5' RACE reads with MiXCR anew, one entry per CDR3 protein. The data hold 550,000 to 700,000 distinct CDR3 sequences, with around 17% observed a single time. The sequenced material came from PBMCs or a T cell subset sorted from them (not recorded which). This receptor was obtained from an adult woman who had mild COVID-19 (a few samples of this study predate the infection). Cell type and time point are not known.

CDR3 bases: TGCGCCAGCGACACAGATACGCAGTATTTT. This translates into CASDTDTQYF. The rearrangement uses TRBV5-1 and TRBJ2-3; D gene unclear. This CDR3 has 10 residues. Per the germline V gene, CDR1 is SGHRS and CDR2 is YFSETQ. Trimming cost V 7 bases and J 2 bases, with 2 bases left between them.